This section outlines one T cell receptor beta chain sequence together with its context. Method: immunoSEQ multiplex PCR; TCRdb's copy keeps in-frame clones and lacks some. The table shows approximately 150,000 clones, with 96% occurring only once. The data were taken from a study of control samples from healthy donors and cancer patients. The CDR3 is made up of 15 amino acids. J gave up 8 bases and V 2 bases, and 8 bases lay outside the gene matches. Per germline, CDR1 SGHNT and CDR2 YYREEE (reference sequence). Sequenced input: blood. The V and J genes are TRBV5-4 and TRBJ1-2; 11 bases are a match to TRBD1. The TCR originated in a woman in her thirties in good health. Here the CDR3 DNA reads TGTGCCAGCAGCTTATCTGGGACAGGGGGAGGCGGCTACACCTTC. This codes for CASSLSGTGGGGYTF.